This is a list of T cell receptor beta chains from one sample in a study of T cells after yellow fever vaccination. TCRdb re-called the 5' RACE reads with MiXCR, one entry per CDR3 protein. The repertoire holds roughly 310,000 distinct CDR3 sequences, about 8.7% seen once, with around 17% in the top ten. The sample consisted of PBMCs, taken on the day of the first yellow fever vaccination. The receptors come from a man younger than 35 who received the YFV17D yellow fever vaccine. CDR3s include the opening cysteine and the closing phenylalanine or tryptophan. Fields, in order: V gene, CDR3 protein.

>TRBV4-3
CASSQAYYTTPRYGDTEAFF
>TRBV11-2
CASSTSGGANTEAFF
>TRBV7-3
CASSSLLAGVTTDTQYF
>TRBV5-1
CASSLRAWQETQYF
>TRBV14
CASSQGGALNTEAFF
>TRBV4-1
CASSPRELQETQYF
>TRBV2
CASRTGTGGYEQYF
>TRBV27
CASRGTGATEAFF
>TRBV7-2
CASGALQETQYF
>TRBV4-3
CASSRGVGMEAFF
>TRBV6-5
CASSYGGSSYNEQFF
>TRBV30
CAWSPDFGPQHF
>TRBV29-1
CSVEDSTNYGYTF
>TRBV5-1
CASSLQGATEAFF
>TRBV6-1
CASSPRAPDEKLFF
>TRBV12-3/TRBV12-4
CASSLMAQIPRARTQYF
>TRBV15
CATSRDRGINEKLFF
>TRBV12-3/TRBV12-4
CASSPSGWGRTDTQYF
>TRBV7-6
CASSPQESGGSYNEQFF
>TRBV9
CASSVGGSVGTQYF
>TRBV5-4
CASRRGASSYNEQFF
>TRBV3-1
CASSRTSGGYQETQYF
>TRBV19
CASSAALGWSNEQYF
>TRBV7-2
CASSLAEDVVNYGYTF
>TRBV4-3
CASSQDGSSGANVLTF
>TRBV12-5
CASGLVEEGTQYF
>TRBV4-1
CASSQRSGGPGNIQYF
>TRBV29-1
CSVETKGTSGGRGVYEQFF
>TRBV7-2
CASRGGGSTDTQYF
>TRBV28
CASIWTGVNYGYTF
>TRBV20-1
CSATDRNTDTQYF
>TRBV3-1
CASSPTGQGYYGYTF
>TRBV5-6
CASSFRTGVTEAFF